This TCR beta chain was identified during a study of blood T cell repertoires in COVID-19. Germline CDR1 reads MRHNA; CDR2 reads SNTAGT. Trimming cost V 4 bases and J 3 bases, with 6 bases left between them. This CDR3 region has 12 residues. In the original analysis: Reference gene primer amplification gave estimated nucleated cell counts. The table came from immunoSEQ multiplex PCR; TCRdb's copy has only in-frame clones and leaves some out. V and J calls and clone size come straight from that table; D and trimming were deduced from the DNA. The repertoire includes about 210,000 clones, just under 85% of them detected once, and 0.9% to 0.95% sits in the top ten. Seattle patients were enrolled during active infection and followed longitudinally.

The source of this sequence is a man aged 55 to 69 with COVID-19, enrolled during active disease. Sequenced material: peripheral blood. This chain uses TRBV6-4 with TRBJ1-2, with D unresolved. CDR3 sequence: CASSARDYGYTF. The CDR3 DNA reads as TGTGCCAGCAGTGCCCGTGACTATGGCTACACCTTC.